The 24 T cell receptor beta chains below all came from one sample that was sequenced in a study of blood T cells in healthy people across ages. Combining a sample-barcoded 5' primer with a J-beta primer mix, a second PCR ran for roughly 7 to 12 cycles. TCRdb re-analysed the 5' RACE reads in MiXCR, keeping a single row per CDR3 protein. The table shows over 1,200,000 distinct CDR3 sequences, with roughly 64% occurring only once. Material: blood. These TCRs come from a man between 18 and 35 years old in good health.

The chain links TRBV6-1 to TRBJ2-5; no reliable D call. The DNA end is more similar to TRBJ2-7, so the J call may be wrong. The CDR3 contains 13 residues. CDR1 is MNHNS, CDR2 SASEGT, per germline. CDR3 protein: CASSENRVSEQYF. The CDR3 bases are TGTGCCAGCAGTGAGAATAGAGTCTCCGAGCAGTACTTC.

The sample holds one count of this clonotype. CDR3 amino acids: CASSTVNYGYTF. CDR3 sequence (DNA): TGTGCCAGCAGTACCGTGAACTATGGCTACACCTTC. The V and J genes are TRBV6-5 and TRBJ1-2; D gene ambiguous. The germline CDR1 and CDR2 sequences are MNHEY and SVGAGI. This CDR3 is built from 12 residues. The V end was cut by 5 bases, the J end by 2 bases, with 6 bases between.

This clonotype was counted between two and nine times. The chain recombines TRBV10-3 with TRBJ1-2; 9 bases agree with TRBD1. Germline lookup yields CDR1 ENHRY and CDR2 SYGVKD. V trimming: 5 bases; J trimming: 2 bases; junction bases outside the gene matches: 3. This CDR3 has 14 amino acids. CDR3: CAISWDRANYGYTF. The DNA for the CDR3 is TGTGCCATCAGTTGGGACAGGGCGAACTATGGCTACACCTTC.

The CDR3 sequence is CASGAGGPYEQYF. CDR3 nucleotides: TGTGCCAGCGGCGCTGGGGGGCCCTACGAGCAGTACTTC. The rearrangement links TRBV27 to TRBJ2-7; tentatively, D is TRBD1 or TRBD2 (6 bases each). The CDR3 has 13 residues. Germline CDR1 is MNHEY and CDR2 is SMNVEV (reference sequence). With 8 bases removed from V and 2 bases from J, the gap between germline ends came to 13 bases.

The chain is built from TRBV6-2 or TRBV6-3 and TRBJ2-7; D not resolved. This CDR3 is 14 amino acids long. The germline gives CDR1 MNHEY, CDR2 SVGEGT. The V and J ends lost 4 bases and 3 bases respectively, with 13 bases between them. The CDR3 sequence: CASSFGTIVYEQYF. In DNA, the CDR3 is TGTGCCAGCAGTTTTGGTACAATCGTCTACGAGCAGTACTTC.

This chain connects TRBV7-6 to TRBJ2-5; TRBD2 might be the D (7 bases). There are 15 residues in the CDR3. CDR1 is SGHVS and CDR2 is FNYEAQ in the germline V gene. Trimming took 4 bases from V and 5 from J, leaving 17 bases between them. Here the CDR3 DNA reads TGTGCCAGCAGCTACACGTTGGGAGGGGGGGAGACCCAGTACTTC. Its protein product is CASSYTLGGGETQYF. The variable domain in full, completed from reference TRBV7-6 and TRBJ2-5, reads GAGVSQSPRYKVTKRGQDVALRCDPISGHVSLYWYRQALGQGPEFLTYFNYEAQQDKSGLPNDRFSAERPEGSISTLTIQRTEQRDSAMYRCASSYTLGGGETQYFGPGTRLLVL.

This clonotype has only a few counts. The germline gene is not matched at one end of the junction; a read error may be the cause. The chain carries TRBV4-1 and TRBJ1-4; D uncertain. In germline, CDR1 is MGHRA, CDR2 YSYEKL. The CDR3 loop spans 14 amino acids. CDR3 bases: TGCGCCAGCAGCCAAGAACGCGCAGATGAAAAGCTGTTTTTT. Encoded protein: CASSQERADEKLFF.

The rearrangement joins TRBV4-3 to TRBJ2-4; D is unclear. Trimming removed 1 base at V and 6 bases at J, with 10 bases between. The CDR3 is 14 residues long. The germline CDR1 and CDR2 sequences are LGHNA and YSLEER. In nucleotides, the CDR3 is TGCGCCAGCAGCCAAGGGGCTGAGATAAACATTCAGTACTTC. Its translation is CASSQGAEINIQYF.

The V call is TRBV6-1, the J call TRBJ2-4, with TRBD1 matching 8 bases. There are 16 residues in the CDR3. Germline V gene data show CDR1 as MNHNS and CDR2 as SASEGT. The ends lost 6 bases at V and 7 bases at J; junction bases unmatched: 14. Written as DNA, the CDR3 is TGTGCCAGCAGCCCGAGCGGCAGGGGGCGAGGGAACATTCAGTACTTC. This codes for CASSPSGRGRGNIQYF.

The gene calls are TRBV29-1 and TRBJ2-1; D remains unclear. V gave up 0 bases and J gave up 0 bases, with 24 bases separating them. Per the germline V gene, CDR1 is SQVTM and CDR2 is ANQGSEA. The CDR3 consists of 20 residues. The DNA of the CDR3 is TGCAGCGTTGAAGAACCGGGCTCTTCTCGCCCCGAATTCTCCTACAATGAGCAGTTCTTC. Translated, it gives CSVEEPGSSRPEFSYNEQFF.

CDR3: CASSLALDRPYEQYF. The DNA for the CDR3 is TGTGCCAGCAGTTTGGCCTTAGACAGGCCCTACGAGCAGTACTTC. The chain couples TRBV12-3 or TRBV12-4 to TRBJ2-7; possible D gene TRBD1, 6 bases. Trimming removed 3 bases from V and 2 bases from J, with 14 bases in between. This CDR3 contains 15 residues.

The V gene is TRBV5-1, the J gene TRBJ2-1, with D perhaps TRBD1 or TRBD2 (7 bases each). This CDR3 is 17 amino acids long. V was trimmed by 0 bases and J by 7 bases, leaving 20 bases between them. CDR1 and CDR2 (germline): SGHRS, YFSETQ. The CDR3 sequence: CASSLEPQGGLKNEQFF. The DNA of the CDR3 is TGCGCCAGCAGCTTGGAACCCCAGGGGGGGCTGAAGAATGAGCAGTTCTTC. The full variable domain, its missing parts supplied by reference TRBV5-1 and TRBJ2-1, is KAGVTQTPRYLIKTRGQQVTLSCSPISGHRSVSWYQQTPGQGLQFLFEYFSETQRNKGNFPGRFSGRQFSNSRSEMNVSTLELGDSALYLCASSLEPQGGLKNEQFFGPGTRLTVL.

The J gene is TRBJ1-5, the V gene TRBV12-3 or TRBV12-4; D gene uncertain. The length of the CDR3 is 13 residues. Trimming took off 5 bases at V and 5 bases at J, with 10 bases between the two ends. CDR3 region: CASSDAGDQPQHF. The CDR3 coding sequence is TGTGCCAGCAGTGATGCAGGTGATCAGCCCCAGCATTTT.

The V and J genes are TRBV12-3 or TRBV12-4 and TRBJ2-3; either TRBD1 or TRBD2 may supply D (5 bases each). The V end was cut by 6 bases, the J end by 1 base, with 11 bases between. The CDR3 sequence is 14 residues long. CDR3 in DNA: TGTGCCAGCAGCGGGACGGCGGGCACAGATACGCAGTATTTT. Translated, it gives CASSGTAGTDTQYF.

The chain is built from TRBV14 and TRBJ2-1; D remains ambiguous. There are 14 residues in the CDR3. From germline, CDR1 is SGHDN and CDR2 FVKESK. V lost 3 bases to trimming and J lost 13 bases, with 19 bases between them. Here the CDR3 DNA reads TGTGCCAGCAGCCATTCCACGCTCCAGGAGACCCAGTTCTTC. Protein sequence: CASSHSTLQETQFF.

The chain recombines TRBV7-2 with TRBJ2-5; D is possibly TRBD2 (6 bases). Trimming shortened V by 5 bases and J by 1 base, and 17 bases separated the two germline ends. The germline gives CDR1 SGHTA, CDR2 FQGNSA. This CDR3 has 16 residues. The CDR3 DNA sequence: TGTGCCAGCAGCCAACCGGGGCTAGCGTCCCAAGAGACCCAGTACTTC. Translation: CASSQPGLASQETQYF. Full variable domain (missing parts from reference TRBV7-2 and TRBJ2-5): GAGVSQSPSNKVTEKGKDVELRCDPISGHTALYWYRQSLGQGLEFLIYFQGNSAPDKSGLPSDRFSAERTGGSVSTLTIQRTQQEDSAVYLCASSQPGLASQETQYFGPGTRLLVL.

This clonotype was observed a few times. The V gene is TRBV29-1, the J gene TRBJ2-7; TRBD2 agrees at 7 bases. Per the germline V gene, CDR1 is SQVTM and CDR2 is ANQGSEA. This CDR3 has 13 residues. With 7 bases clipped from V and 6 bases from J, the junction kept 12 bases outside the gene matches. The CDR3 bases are TGCAGCGGCAAAGCTAGCGGAGCCGTCGAGCAGTACTTC. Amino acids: CSGKASGAVEQYF.

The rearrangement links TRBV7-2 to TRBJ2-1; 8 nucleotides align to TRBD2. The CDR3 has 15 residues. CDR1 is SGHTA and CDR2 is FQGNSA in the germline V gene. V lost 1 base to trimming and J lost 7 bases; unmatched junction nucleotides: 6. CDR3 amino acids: CASSLGSGGRNEQFF. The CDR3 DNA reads TGTGCCAGCAGCTTAGGCAGCGGGGGACGGAATGAGCAGTTCTTC.

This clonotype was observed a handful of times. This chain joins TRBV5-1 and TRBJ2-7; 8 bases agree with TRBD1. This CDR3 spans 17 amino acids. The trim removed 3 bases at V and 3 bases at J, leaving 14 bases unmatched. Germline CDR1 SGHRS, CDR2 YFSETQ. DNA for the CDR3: TGCGCCAGCAGCTCACAACCCCGGGACAGGTATAGCTACGAGCAGTACTTC. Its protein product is CASSSQPRDRYSYEQYF.

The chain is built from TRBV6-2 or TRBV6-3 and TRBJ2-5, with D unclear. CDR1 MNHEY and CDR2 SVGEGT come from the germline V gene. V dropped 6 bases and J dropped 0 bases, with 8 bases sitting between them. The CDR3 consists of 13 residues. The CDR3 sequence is CASSCTDQETQYF. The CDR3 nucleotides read TGTGCCAGCAGCTGCACAGACCAAGAGACCCAGTACTTC.

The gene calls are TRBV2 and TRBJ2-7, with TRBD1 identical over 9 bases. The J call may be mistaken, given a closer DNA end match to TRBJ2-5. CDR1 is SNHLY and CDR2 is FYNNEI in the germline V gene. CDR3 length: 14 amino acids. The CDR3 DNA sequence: TGTGCCAGCAGACCAGGGACAGGGTCCGGGACCCAGTACTTC. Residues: CASRPGTGSGTQYF.

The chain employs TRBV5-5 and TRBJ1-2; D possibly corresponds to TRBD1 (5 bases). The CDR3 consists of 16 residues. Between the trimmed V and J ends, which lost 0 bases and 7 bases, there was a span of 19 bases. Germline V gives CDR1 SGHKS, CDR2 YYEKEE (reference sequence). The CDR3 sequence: CASSLVFDSTYFGYTF. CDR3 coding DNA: TGTGCCAGCAGCTTGGTTTTCGACAGCACGTATTTTGGCTACACCTTC.

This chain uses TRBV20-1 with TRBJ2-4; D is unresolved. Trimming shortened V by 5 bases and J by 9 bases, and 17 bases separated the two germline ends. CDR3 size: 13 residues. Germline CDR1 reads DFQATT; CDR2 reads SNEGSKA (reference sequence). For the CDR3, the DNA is TGCAGTGCTGGGTCAGGAGTGGACGGCATTCAGTACTTC. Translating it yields CSAGSGVDGIQYF.

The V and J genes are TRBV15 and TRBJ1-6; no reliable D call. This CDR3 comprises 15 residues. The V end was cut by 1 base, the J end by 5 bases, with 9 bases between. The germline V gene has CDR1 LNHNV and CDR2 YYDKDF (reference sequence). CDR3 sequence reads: CATSRVFGNNSPLHF. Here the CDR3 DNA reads TGTGCCACCAGCAGAGTCTTCGGGAATAATTCACCCCTCCACTTT.